This T cell receptor beta chain came from a study of blood T cells in healthy people across ages. A sample-barcoded 5' primer and a J-beta primer mix were used in a second PCR of roughly 7 to 12 cycles. TCRdb processed the 5' RACE reads anew with MiXCR; each CDR3 protein has one entry. Among fewer than 1.5 million distinct CDR3 sequences listed, 35% to 45% were seen once. Trimming took off 7 bases at V and 0 bases at J, with 13 bases between the two ends. Germline V CDR1 and CDR2: SGHTA, FQGNSA. The CDR3 sequence is 16 residues long. This TCR was sampled from a woman aged 18-35 years in good health. The chain carries TRBV7-2 and TRBJ2-6; D unclear. The sequencing sample was made of blood. The CDR3 here is CASTLGTSSGANVLTF. CDR3 bases: TGTGCCAGCACCCTTGGAACCTCCTCTGGGGCCAACGTCCTGACTTTC.